This T cell receptor (beta chain) was observed in a study of cytomegalovirus exposure and HLA in healthy donors. Overall study: As an earlier analysis found, about 200 million T cells yielded about 120 million unique TCR beta sequences.

PCR involved 60 Vbeta and 13 Jbeta primers. Here immunoSEQ multiplex PCR was the method, and the copy in TCRdb shows in-frame clones only, minus some. The sample shows 140,000 to 150,000 clones, about three quarters of them seen only once. The length of the CDR3 is 14 residues. The germline V gene encodes CDR1 SEHNR and CDR2 FQNEAQ (reference sequence). V gave up 7 bases and J gave up 6 bases, with 18 bases separating them. In its sample, this clone was seen a few times. Its target is unknown. Broader study findings: Reports described diagnosis of cytomegalovirus status by the classifier as highly specific and sensitive. Solely CMV serostatus was available to characterize immune exposure.

The chain is built from TRBV7-9 and TRBJ1-2, with D perhaps TRBD1 (5 bases). This TCR derives from a man aged 35 to 55 in good health and CMV-seropositive. Sequenced material: PBMCs. CDR3 sequence reads: CASNGGGEKNGYTF. The CDR3 DNA follows: TGTGCCAGCAACGGTGGGGGGGAGAAAAATGGCTACACCTTC.